This T cell receptor beta chain was sequenced during a study of shared clonotypes between healthy human individuals. Overall study context: Three CD4 naive, three CD4 memory, two CD8 naive and one CD8 memory plate were used per donor. Whole-study results and caveats: Sampling was confined to blood; repertoires within tissues likely differ.

The table lists this clone with a few counts. The antigen is not known. Clones were sequenced by immunoSEQ multiplex PCR, and TCRdb holds only the in-frame ones, with some missing. The table lists under 1,100,000 clones, more than 60% of them singletons. Per germline, CDR1 SGHDT and CDR2 YYEEEE. The CDR3 contains 15 residues. V lost 3 bases and J 12 bases, leaving 19 bases between the germline ends. Memory CD4+ cells were the fraction left after CD45RA+ naive selection. The chain links TRBV5-6 to TRBJ1-6; D is ambiguous. The TCR was taken from a man between 18 and 35 years old in good health. The sample comprised memory CD4+ T cells sorted from blood. Documented subset: CD45RA-negative fraction. Here the CDR3 reads CASSSVSGSYGPLHF. The CDR3 DNA follows: TGTGCCAGCAGCTCAGTTTCCGGGAGCTATGGACCCCTCCACTTT.